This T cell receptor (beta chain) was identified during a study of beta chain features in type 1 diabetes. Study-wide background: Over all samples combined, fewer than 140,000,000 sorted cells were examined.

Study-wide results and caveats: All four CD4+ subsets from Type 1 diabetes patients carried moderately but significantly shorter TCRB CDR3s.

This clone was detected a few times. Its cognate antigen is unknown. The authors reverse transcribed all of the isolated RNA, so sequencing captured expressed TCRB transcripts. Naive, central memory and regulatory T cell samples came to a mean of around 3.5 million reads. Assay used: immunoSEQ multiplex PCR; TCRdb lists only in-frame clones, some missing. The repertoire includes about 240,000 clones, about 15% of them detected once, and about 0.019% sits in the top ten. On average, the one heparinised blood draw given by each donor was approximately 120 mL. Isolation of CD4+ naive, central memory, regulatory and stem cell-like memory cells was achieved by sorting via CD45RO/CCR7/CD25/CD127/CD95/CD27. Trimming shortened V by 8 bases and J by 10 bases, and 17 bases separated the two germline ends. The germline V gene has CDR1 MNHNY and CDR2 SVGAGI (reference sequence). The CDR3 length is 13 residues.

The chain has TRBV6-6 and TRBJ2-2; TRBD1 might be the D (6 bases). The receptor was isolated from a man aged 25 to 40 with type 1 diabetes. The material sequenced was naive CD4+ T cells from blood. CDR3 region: CASYNSPGQELFF. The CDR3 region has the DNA TGTGCCAGCTACAACTCCCCGGGACAGGAGCTGTTTTTT.